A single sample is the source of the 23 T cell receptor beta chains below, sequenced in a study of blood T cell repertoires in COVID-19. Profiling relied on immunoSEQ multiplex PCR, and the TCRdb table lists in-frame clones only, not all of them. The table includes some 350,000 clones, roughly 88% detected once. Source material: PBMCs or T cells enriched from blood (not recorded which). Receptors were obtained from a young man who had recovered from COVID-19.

As DNA, the CDR3 is TGTGCCAGTAGTAAGGGACAGCTACATGAAAAACTGTTTTTT. It translates to CASSKGQLHEKLFF. The genes are TRBV19 and TRBJ1-4; 7 nucleotides agree with TRBD1. CDR1 LNHDA and CDR2 SQIVND come from the germline V gene (reference sequence). After removal of 4 bases from V and 6 bases from J, the junction contained 5 bases not matched to a gene. This CDR3 is 14 amino acids long.

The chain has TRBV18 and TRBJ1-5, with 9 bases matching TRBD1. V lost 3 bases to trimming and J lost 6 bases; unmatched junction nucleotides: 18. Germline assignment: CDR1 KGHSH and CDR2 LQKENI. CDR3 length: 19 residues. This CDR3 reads CASSPRSLVSQGAGQPQHF. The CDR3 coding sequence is TGTGCCAGCTCACCCCGATCCTTGGTCTCACAGGGGGCTGGTCAGCCCCAGCATTTT.

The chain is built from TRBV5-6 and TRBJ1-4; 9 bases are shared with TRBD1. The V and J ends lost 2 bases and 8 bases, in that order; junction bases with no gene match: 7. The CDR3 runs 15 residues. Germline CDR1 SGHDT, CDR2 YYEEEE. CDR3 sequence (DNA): TGTGCCAGCAGCTTAACCGGGACAGGGAACGAAAAACTGTTTTTT. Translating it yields CASSLTGTGNEKLFF.

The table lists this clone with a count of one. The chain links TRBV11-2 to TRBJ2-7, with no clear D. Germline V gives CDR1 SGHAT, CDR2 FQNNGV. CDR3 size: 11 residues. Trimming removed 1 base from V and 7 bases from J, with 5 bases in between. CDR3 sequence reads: CASSLVFEQYF. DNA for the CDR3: TGTGCCAGCAGCTTAGTCTTTGAGCAGTACTTC.

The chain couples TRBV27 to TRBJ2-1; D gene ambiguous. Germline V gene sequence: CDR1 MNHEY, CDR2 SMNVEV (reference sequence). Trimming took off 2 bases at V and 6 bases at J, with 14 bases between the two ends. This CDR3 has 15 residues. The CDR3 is CASSLLSRGSNEQFF. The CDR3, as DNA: TGTGCCAGCAGTTTACTATCCCGAGGTAGCAATGAGCAGTTCTTC.

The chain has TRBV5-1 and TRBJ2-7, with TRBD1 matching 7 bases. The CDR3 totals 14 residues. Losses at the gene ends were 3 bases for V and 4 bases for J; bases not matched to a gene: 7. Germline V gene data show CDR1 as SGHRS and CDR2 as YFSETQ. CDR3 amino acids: CASSSWTGVYEQYF. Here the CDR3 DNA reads TGCGCCAGCAGCTCCTGGACAGGCGTGTACGAGCAGTACTTC.

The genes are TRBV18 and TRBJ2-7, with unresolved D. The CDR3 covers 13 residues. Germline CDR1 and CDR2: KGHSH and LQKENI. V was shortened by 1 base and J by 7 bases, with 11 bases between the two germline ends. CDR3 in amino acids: CASSPLEIGEQYF. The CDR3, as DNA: TGTGCCAGCTCACCACTGGAGATCGGTGAGCAGTACTTC.

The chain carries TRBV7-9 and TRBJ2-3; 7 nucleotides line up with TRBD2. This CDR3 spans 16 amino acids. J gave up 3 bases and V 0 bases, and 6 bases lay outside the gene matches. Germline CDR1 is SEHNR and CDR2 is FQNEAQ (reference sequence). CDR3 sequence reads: CASSLALWGGTDTQYF. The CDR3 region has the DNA TGTGCCAGCAGCTTAGCGCTTTGGGGGGGTACAGATACGCAGTATTTT.

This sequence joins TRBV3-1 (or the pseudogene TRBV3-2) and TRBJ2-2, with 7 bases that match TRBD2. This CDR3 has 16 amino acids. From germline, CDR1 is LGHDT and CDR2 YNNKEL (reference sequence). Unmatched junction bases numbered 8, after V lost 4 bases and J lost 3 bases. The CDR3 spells CASSRRAGRDTGELFF. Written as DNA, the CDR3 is TGTGCCAGCAGCCGCCGGGCAGGGAGGGACACCGGGGAGCTGTTTTTT.

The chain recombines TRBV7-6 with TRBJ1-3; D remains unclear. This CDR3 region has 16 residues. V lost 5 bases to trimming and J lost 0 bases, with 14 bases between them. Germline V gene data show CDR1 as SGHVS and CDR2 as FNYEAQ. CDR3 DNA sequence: TGTGCCAGCAGCCCATATCCACTGAGCTCTGGAAACACCATATATTTT. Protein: CASSPYPLSSGNTIYF.

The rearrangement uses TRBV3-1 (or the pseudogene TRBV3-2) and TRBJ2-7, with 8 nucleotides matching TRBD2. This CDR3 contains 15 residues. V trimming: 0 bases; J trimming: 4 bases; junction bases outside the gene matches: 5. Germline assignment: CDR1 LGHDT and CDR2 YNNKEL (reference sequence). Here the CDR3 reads CASSQDRGGAYEQYF. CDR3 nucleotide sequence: TGTGCCAGCAGCCAAGATCGGGGGGGGGCGTACGAGCAGTACTTC.

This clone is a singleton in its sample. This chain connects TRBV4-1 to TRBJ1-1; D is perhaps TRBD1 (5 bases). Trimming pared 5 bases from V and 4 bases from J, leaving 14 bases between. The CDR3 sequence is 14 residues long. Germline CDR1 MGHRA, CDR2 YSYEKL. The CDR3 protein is CASSVQGTGTEAFF. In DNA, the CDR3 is TGCGCCAGCAGCGTGCAGGGTACTGGCACTGAAGCTTTCTTT.

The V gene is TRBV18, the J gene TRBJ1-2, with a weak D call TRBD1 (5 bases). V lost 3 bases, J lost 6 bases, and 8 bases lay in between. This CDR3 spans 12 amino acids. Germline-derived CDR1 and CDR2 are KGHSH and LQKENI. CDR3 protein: CASSPRADGYTF. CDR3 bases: TGTGCCAGCTCACCCAGGGCAGATGGCTACACCTTC.

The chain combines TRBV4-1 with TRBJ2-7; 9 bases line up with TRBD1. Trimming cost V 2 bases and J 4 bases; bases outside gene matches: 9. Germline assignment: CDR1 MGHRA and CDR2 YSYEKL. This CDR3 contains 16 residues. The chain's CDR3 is CASSQSWDRASYEQYF. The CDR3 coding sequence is TGCGCCAGCAGCCAATCGTGGGACAGGGCCTCATACGAGCAGTACTTC.

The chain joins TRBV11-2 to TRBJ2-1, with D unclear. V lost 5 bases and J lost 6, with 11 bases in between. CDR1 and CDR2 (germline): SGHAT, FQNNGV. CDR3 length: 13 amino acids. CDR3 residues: CASSLDGVNEQFF. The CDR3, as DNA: TGTGCCAGCAGCCTCGACGGAGTCAATGAGCAGTTCTTC.

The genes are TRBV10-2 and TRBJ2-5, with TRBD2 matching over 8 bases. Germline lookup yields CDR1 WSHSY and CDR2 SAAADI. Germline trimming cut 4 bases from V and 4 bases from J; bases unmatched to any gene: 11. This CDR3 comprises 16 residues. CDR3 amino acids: CASSGAGGIVRETQYF. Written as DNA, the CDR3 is TGCGCCAGCAGTGGGGCGGGGGGAATCGTACGAGAGACCCAGTACTTC.

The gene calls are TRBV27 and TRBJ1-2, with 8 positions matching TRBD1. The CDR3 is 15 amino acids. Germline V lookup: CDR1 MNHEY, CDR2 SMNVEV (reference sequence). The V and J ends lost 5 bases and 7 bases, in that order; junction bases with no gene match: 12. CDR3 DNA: TGTGCCAGCAGTACAGATACGACAGGGGATGGTGGCTACACCTTC. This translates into CASSTDTTGDGGYTF.

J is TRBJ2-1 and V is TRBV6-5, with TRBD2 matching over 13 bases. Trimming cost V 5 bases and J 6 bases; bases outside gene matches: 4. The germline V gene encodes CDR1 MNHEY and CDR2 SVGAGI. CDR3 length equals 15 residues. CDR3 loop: CASSPTSGGVNEQFF. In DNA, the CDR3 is TGTGCCAGCAGTCCTACTAGCGGGGGGGTCAATGAGCAGTTCTTC.

CDR3 loop: CASSYSAPSGYEQYF. The DNA for the CDR3 is TGTGCCAGCAGTTACTCGGCGCCATCAGGGTACGAGCAGTACTTC. This rearrangement joins TRBV6-5 to TRBJ2-7, with a weak D call TRBD1 (5 bases). The CDR3 spans 15 residues. Deletions cut 0 bases from V and 4 bases from J, with 13 bases between. Germline CDR1 MNHEY, CDR2 SVGAGI.

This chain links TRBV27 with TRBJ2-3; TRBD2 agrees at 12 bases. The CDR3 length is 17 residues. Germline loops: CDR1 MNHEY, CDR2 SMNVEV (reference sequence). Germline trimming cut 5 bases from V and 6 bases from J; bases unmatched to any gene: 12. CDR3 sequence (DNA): TGTGCCAGCAGTCCCCGACTAGCGGGGGTGCTCAGGGATACGCAGTATTTT. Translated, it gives CASSPRLAGVLRDTQYF.

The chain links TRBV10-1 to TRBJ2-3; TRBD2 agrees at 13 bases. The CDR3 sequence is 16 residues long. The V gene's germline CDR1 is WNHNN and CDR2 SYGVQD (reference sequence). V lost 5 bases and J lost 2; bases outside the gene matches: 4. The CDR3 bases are TGCGCCAGCAGTAGACTAGCGGGGGGCCTCACAGATACGCAGTATTTT. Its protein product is CASSRLAGGLTDTQYF.

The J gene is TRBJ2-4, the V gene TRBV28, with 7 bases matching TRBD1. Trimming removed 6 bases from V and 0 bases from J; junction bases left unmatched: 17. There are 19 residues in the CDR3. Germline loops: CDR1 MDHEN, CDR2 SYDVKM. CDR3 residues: CASSRNRGERTLAKNIQYF. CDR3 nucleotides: TGTGCCAGCAGCCGAAACAGGGGCGAACGGACCCTAGCCAAAAACATTCAGTACTTC.

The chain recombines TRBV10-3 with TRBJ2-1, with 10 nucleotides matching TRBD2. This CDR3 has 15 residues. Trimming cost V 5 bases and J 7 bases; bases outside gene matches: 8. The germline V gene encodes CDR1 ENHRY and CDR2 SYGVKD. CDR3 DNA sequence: TGTGCCATCAGTTATAAAACTAGCGGGGTAAATGAGCAGTTCTTC. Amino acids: CAISYKTSGVNEQFF.